This T cell receptor (beta chain) appears in the sequencing data of a study of T cells after yellow fever vaccination (dated by TCRdb to about 2019). Notes on the research overall: Libraries from fractions with low cell numbers were prepared with the SMART-Seq v4 Ultra Low Input RNA kit. Bulk PBMC replicates and cell subsets were isolated from blood drawn at multiple timepoints before and after both primary and secondary immunization. To track T-cell clones before and after primary and booster YFV17D yellow fever vaccination, bulk TCR alpha and beta repertoires were sequenced longitudinally. Two healthy male donors, one aged 18 to 30 and one aged 30 to 40 years, were included in the cohort.

Broader findings and caveats from the paper: FACS-sorted repertoires could contain abundant contaminating clonotypes from the bulk population, so computational filtering was required. Compared with the primary T-cell response, the secondary T-cell response was faster but weaker, reaching its peak on day 5 rather than on day 15. After the booster, most clones that had expanded after primary vaccination were detected again (roughly 95% of CD4 and under 90% of CD8), suggesting broad maintenance of memory. A small share of clonotypes was detected in both CD4 and CD8 compartments, with the overlap likely arising from convergent recombination. The study included only two donors, which limits how far the findings can be generalized.

TCR cDNA was synthesized by 5'RACE template switching, through which a universal primer site and unique molecular identifiers were introduced. Priming for cDNA synthesis came from both the TCR alpha and TCR beta constant segments. Two PCR steps were used to amplify libraries, with sample barcodes and sequencing adapters being added in the second step. Sequencing of the libraries was done on either Illumina HiSeq 2500 (2x100 bp) or NovaSeq (2x150 bp). Per the original workflow: Reads were demultiplexed and collapsed into UMI consensus sequences with MIGEC, and V(D)J alignment was performed with MiXCR. Clonotypes responding to the vaccine were identified with edgeR on replicate PBMC samples, with the criteria of FDR below 0.01 and a log2 fold change above 5 up to day 15. Bulk clonotypes were assigned CD4 or CD8 identity according to which sequenced CD4 or CD8 repertoire held them at higher abundance. TCRdb reworked the public reads: Q25 trimming with fastp, MiXCR clone assembly, productive beta chains retained. Rows merge per CDR3 protein into single entries with the most common DNA and genes. The authors' filters were not applied to this entry. The sample profile shows hundreds of thousands of distinct CDR3 sequences; approximately 15% of them were found once. The ten largest account for 11% to 15% of the sample.

Explained via the paper, the treatment or condition label denotes: live attenuated yellow fever vaccine strain. Two biological replicates of bulk PBMCs were collected at each blood-draw timepoint. PBMCs were isolated from peripheral blood using a standard Ficoll-Paque protocol. TriZol was used to extract RNA from bulk PBMCs, from CD4 and CD8 fractions, and from dextramer-positive and dextramer-negative fractions. V ends up 4 bases short and J 2 bases short, with an unmatched junction base count of 4. The germline V gene encodes CDR1 SQVTM and CDR2 ANQGSEA. Inclusive of the bounding cysteine and phenylalanine, the CDR3 is 13 residues long. Solely the CDR3 DNA is kept, with 39 bases framed from the first base. The table lists this clonotype with a few counts. Its target antigen remains unknown. Base qualities were left out, and no much larger clone turns up one base away.

Here the sequenced sample was PBMCs, taken on the day of the yellow fever booster vaccination. The chain is encoded by TRBV29-1 joined to TRBJ2-7; the junction holds 8 bases that match TRBD2. This TCR derives from a man between 25 and 39 years old who received the YFV17D yellow fever vaccine. The CDR3 in this case is CSVAIGRAYEQYF. Read as DNA, the sequence is TGCAGCGTTGCCATCGGGAGGGCCTACGAGCAGTACTTC.